This entry describes one TCR beta chain. The same CDR3 can be traced to other DNA sequences in this sample. The authors' processing: Reference gene primer amplification gave estimated nucleated cell counts. Using immunoSEQ multiplex PCR, the repertoire was profiled, and TCRdb retains in-frame clones only, with some absent. Clonal size and the V and J genes are those of that table, whereas D and trimming came from the DNA. This table holds about 230,000 clones, 80% to 90% found once. V was pared by 1 base and J by 4 bases, with 2 bases of the junction left unmatched. The CDR3 extends over 14 amino acids. Germline lookup yields CDR1 SGHRS and CDR2 YFSETQ. The data were taken from a study of blood T cell repertoires in COVID-19. Study in general: Spain, Italy and the United States supplied samples that represented acute and convalescent COVID-19. PBMCs, B-cell-depleted T cells, or T cells provided the cDNA or gDNA that made up the material.

The origin of this receptor is a man older than 75 with acute or convalescent COVID-19. Material for sequencing was peripheral blood. This chain joins TRBV5-1 and TRBJ2-5; 9 positions agree with TRBD1. The CDR3 sequence: CASSLTGGGETQYF. The CDR3 DNA reads as TGCGCCAGCAGCTTGACAGGGGGCGGAGAGACCCAGTACTTC.